This T cell receptor (beta chain) is from a study of cytotoxic CD8 clonotypes in ibrutinib-treated CLL. Concerning this clone itself: The sample has other DNA sequences that encode this CDR3 too.

With 2 bases removed from V and 4 bases from J, the gap between germline ends came to 12 bases. The CDR3 extends over 14 amino acids. CDR1 is MNHNS and CDR2 is SASEGT in the germline V gene. The method was immunoSEQ multiplex PCR; TCRdb's version includes in-frame clones alone and lacks a portion of them. The sample has over 250,000 clones, around 69% seen once. Specimen: PBMCs, collected at disease progression, from a patient treated with ibrutinib. This receptor was identified in a human donor with chronic lymphocytic leukemia. The gene calls are TRBV6-1 and TRBJ2-7, with D perhaps matching TRBD2 (7 bases). CDR3 loop: CASSESGGGYEQYF. The CDR3 region has the DNA TGTGCCAGCAGTGAATCGGGGGGCGGGTACGAGCAGTACTTC.